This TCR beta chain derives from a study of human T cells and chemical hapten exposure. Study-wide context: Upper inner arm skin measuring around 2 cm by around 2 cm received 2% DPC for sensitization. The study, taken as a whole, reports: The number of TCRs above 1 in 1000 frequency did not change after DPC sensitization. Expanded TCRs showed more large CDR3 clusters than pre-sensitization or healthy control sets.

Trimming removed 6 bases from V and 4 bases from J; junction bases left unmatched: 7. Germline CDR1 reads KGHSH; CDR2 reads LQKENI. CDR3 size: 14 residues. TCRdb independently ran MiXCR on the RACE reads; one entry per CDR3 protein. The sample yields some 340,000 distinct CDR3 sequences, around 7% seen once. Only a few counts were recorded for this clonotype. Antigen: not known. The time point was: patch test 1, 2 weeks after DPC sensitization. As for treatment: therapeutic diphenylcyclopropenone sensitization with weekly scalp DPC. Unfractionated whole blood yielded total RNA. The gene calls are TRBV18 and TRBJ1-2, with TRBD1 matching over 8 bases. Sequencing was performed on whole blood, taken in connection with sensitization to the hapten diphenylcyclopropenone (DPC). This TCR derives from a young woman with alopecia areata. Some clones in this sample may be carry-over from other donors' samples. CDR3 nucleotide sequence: TGTGCCAGCTCTCCGGACAGGGATAGCTATGGCTACACCTTC. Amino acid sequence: CASSPDRDSYGYTF. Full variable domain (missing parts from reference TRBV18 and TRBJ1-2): NAGVMQNPRHLVRRRGQEARLRCSPMKGHSHVYWYRQLPEEGLKFMVYLQKENIIDESGMPKERFSAEFPKEGPSILRIQQVVRGDSAAYFCASSPDRDSYGYTFGSGTRLTVV.